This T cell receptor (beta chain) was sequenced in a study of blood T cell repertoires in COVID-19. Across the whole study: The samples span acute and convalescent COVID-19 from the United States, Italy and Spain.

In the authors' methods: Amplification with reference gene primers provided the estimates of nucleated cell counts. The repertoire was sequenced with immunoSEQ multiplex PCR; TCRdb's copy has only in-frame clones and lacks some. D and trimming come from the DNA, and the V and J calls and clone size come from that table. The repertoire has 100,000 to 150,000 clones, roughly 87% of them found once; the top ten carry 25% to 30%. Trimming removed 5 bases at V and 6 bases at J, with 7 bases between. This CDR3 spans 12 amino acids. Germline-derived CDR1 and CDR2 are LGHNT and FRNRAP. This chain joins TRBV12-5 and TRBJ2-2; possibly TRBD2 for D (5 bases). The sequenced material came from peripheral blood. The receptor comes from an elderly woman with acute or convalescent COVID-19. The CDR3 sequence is CASGLGAGELFF. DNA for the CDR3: TGTGCTAGTGGTCTGGGAGCCGGGGAGCTGTTTTTT. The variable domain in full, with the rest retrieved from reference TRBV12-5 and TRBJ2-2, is DARVTQTPRHKVTEMGQEVTMRCQPILGHNTVFWYRQTMMQGLELLAYFRNRAPLDDSGMPKDRFSAEMPDATLATLKIQPSEPRDSAVYFCASGLGAGELFFGEGSRLTVL.